This TCR beta chain was documented in a study of T cells in Graves' hyperthyroidism and ophthalmopathy. Study results and caveats: It was a median around 6 months before onset that the model predicted ophthalmopathy. Most thyroid clonotypes that were expanded above 0.001 also turned up in blood.

The sample holds many counts of this clonotype. Its antigen is unknown. Just one base apart from a much larger clone, this may be a read error. TCR beta CDR3 regions were amplified from RNA. HTBI primers were used for first-round RT-PCR of the TCR CDR3. One entry per CDR3 protein results from TCRdb running MiXCR on the multiplex PCR reads. The profile covers roughly 740,000 distinct CDR3 sequences, with roughly 17% appearing a single time and roughly 8% taken by the ten largest. Germline V gives CDR1 SEHNR, CDR2 FQNEAQ (reference sequence). The CDR3 contains 12 residues. The V gene lost 5 bases and the J gene lost 1 base, with 5 bases spanning the gap. Stability of Graves' hyperthyroidism was defined as absent ophthalmopathy progression within 18 months. Patients were excluded because of uncontrolled infection, other autoimmune disease, pregnancy or lactation.

The clonotype originates from a man aged 18 to 29 with Graves' hyperthyroidism. Specimen: blood. The chain carries TRBV7-9 and TRBJ1-1, with D hard to call. DNA for the CDR3: TGTGCCAGCAGCCCGCAGAACACTGAAGCTTTCTTT. This codes for CASSPQNTEAFF.